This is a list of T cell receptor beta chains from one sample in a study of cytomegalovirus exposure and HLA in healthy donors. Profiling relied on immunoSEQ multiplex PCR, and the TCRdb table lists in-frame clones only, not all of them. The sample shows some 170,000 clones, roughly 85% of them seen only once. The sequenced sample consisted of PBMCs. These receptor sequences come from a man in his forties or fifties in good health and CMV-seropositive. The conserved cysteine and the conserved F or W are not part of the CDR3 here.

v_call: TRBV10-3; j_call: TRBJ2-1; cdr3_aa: AISGLAGGNSYNEQF
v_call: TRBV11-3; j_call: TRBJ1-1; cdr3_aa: ASSLGEIAEAF
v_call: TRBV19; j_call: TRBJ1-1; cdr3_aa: ASSRDRAGTEAF
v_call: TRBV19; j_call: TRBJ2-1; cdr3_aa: ASSTVGTGAYNEQF
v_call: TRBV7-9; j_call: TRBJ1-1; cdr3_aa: ASSFSGANTEAF
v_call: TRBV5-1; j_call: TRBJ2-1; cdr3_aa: ASSLVGTQGGEQF
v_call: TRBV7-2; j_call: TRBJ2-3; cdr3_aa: ASSLGLAGPDTQY
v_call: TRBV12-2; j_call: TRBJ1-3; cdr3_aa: ASRLDTRGNTIY
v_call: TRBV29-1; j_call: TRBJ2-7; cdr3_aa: SARTSGTWGEQY
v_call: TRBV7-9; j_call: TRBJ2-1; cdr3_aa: ASRPTGDNEQF
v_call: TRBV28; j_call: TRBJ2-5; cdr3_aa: ASSSGQQETQY
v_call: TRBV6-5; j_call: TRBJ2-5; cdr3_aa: ASSGVAGQETQY
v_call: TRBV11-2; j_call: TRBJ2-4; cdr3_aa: ASSLGGWEGNFQY
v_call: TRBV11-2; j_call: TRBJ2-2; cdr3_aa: ASRGLAVGGELF
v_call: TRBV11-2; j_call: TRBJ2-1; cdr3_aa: ASSLERVGNEQF
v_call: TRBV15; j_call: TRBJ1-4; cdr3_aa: ATSRDSTNEKLF
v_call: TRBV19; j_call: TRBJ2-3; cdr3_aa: ASSIIGTASTDTQY
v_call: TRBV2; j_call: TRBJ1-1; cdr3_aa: ASSSGTRGVSQGEAF